One and the same sample provided the 25 T cell receptor beta chains below, sequenced in a study of shared clonotypes between healthy human individuals. Assay: immunoSEQ multiplex PCR; the TCRdb copy retains only in-frame clones and omits some. The sample shows about 1.5 million clones, more than 95% of them seen only once. The material sequenced was naive CD4+ T cells sorted from blood. The sample's subset: CD45RA+ positively selected. The source of these receptors is a man between 25 and 39 years old in good health.

This chain joins TRBV2 and TRBJ2-2; D uncertain. Trimming cost V 5 bases and J 1 base, with 5 bases left between them. Germline V CDR1 and CDR2: SNHLY, FYNNEI. The CDR3 length is 13 residues. The CDR3 reads CASSLQNTGELFF. For the CDR3, the DNA is TGTGCCAGCAGTCTTCAGAACACCGGGGAGCTGTTTTTT.

V usage is TRBV18 and J usage is TRBJ1-4; perhaps TRBD1 as D (5 bases). V lost 2 bases and J lost 7, with 14 bases in between. The CDR3 spans 15 residues. Germline lookup yields CDR1 KGHSH and CDR2 LQKENI. The CDR3 nucleotides read TGTGCCAGCTCACCAGGCAGGGTTGTTGGTGAAAAACTGTTTTTT. This encodes CASSPGRVVGEKLFF.

In this sample, this clone turned up once. The gene calls are TRBV15 and TRBJ2-1, with 9 bases fitting TRBD2. Germline-derived CDR1 and CDR2 are LNHNV and YYDKDF (reference sequence). The CDR3 covers 16 residues. Trimming removed 1 base from V and 5 bases from J; junction bases left unmatched: 6. Here the CDR3 reads CATSRGGSGRNNEQFF. CDR3 nucleotide sequence: TGTGCCACCAGCAGAGGAGGCAGCGGGAGGAACAATGAGCAGTTCTTC.

The chain employs TRBV9 and TRBJ2-5; D gene ambiguous. CDR1 is SGDLS and CDR2 is YYNGEE in the germline V gene. V was shortened by 3 bases and J by 3 bases, with 18 bases between the two germline ends. This CDR3 has 16 amino acids. Written as DNA, the CDR3 is TGTGCCAGCAGCGGGTCCCACGGGCTAGAGGAAGAGACCCAGTACTTC. Amino acids: CASSGSHGLEEETQYF.

The chain combines TRBV4-3 with TRBJ2-1; 7 bases line up with TRBD2. Losses at the gene ends were 2 bases for V and 0 bases for J; bases not matched to a gene: 7. Germline V gives CDR1 LGHNA, CDR2 YSLEER. CDR3 length: 17 amino acids. The CDR3 bases are TGCGCCAGCAGCCAAATAACTAGCGAATTCTCCTACAATGAGCAGTTCTTC. It codes for CASSQITSEFSYNEQFF.

V usage is TRBV5-6 and J usage is TRBJ2-1, with unresolved D. Deletions cut 4 bases from V and 2 bases from J, with 10 bases between. Germline V gene sequence: CDR1 SGHDT, CDR2 YYEEEE. The CDR3 has 14 residues. The CDR3 DNA follows: TGTGCCAGCAGCCCCAGAGCCACCTACAATGAGCAGTTCTTC. This translates into CASSPRATYNEQFF.

This chain joins TRBV12-5 and TRBJ1-5; D is possibly TRBD1 (5 bases). This CDR3 is 17 amino acids long. CDR1 LGHNT and CDR2 FRNRAP come from the germline V gene. V was shortened by 4 bases and J by 5 bases, with 21 bases between the two germline ends. The CDR3 region has the DNA TGTGCTAGTGGTTCGGTCCGCGGGGGGGGGTTGGATCAGCCCCAGCATTTT. This gives the protein CASGSVRGGGLDQPQHF.

This chain links TRBV2 with TRBJ2-1; 10 bases are shared with TRBD1. The CDR3 is 18 residues long. The ends lost 4 bases at V and 8 bases at J; junction bases unmatched: 17. CDR1 SNHLY and CDR2 FYNNEI come from the germline V gene. The CDR3 region is CASSGPPPDRGGADEQFF. CDR3 nucleotides: TGTGCCAGCAGTGGCCCTCCCCCGGACAGGGGGGGAGCTGATGAGCAGTTCTTC.

The chain is built from TRBV7-9 and TRBJ2-2; tentative D call: TRBD2 (6 bases). The CDR3 runs to 15 residues. The V and J ends lost 3 bases and 5 bases respectively, with 13 bases between them. Germline CDR1 is SEHNR and CDR2 is FQNEAQ (reference sequence). CDR3 nucleotides: TGTGCCAGCAGCTTGAATCGGGGAGGAACCGGGGAGCTGTTTTTT. Protein: CASSLNRGGTGELFF.

This clone was seen just once. The V call is TRBV10-3, the J call TRBJ2-3, with D tentatively TRBD1 or TRBD2 (5 bases each). The germline gives CDR1 ENHRY, CDR2 SYGVKD. The CDR3 runs 15 residues. Trimming stripped 1 base from V and 1 base from J, with 9 bases between. CDR3 coding DNA: TGTGCCATCAGTGAGTTTAGAGGGGGCACAGATACGCAGTATTTT. Residues: CAISEFRGGTDTQYF.

This chain uses TRBV28 with TRBJ2-1; no definite D call. Trimming removed 7 bases at V and 2 bases at J, with 9 bases between. The V gene's germline CDR1 is MDHEN and CDR2 SYDVKM. The CDR3 sequence is 13 residues long. Here the CDR3 reads CASTGSPYNEQFF. In nucleotides, the CDR3 is TGTGCCAGCACCGGATCCCCCTACAATGAGCAGTTCTTC.

Here the CDR3 DNA reads TGTGCCAGCAGTTTGGTAGGGGAATTCTACGAGCAGTACTTC. This codes for CASSLVGEFYEQYF. The chain employs TRBV27 and TRBJ2-7, with D possibly TRBD1 on 5 matching bases. Trimming removed 3 bases from V and 3 bases from J, with 12 bases in between. This CDR3 spans 14 amino acids. CDR1 is MNHEY, CDR2 SMNVEV, per germline (reference sequence).

The rearrangement joins TRBV7-2 to TRBJ2-5, with D uncertain. V was shortened by 8 bases and J by 1 base, with 8 bases between the two germline ends. CDR3 length equals 12 residues. Germline loops: CDR1 SGHTA, CDR2 FQGNSA. CDR3 nucleotide sequence: TGTGCCAGCCGGTCGACCCAAGAGACCCAGTACTTC. Translating gives CASRSTQETQYF.

The chain uses TRBV7-9 and TRBJ2-5; no reliable D call. V was pared by 6 bases and J by 5 bases, with 22 bases between. The CDR3 consists of 16 residues. Germline V gene lookup returns CDR1 SEHNR and CDR2 FQNEAQ (reference sequence). The CDR3 loop reads CASSFSPLPGRETQYF. The CDR3 bases are TGTGCCAGCAGTTTTTCCCCCCTCCCGGGTAGGGAGACCCAGTACTTC.

CDR3 DNA sequence: TGTGCCAGCAGCGGACAAAAACAAGAGACCCAGTACTTC. Protein sequence: CASSGQKQETQYF. The genes are TRBV25-1 and TRBJ2-5; TRBD1 is a possible D gene (5 bases). V lost 6 bases to trimming and J lost 2 bases, with 10 bases between them. Germline CDR1 MGHDK, CDR2 SYGVNS. This CDR3 has 13 amino acids.

The chain carries TRBV7-9 and TRBJ1-1; maybe TRBD1 (6 bases). There are 14 residues in the CDR3. V gave up 2 bases and J gave up 5 bases, with 12 bases separating them. Germline V gene data show CDR1 as SEHNR and CDR2 as FQNEAQ (reference sequence). DNA for the CDR3: TGTGCCAGCAGCTTATGGACAGAGCGAACTGAAGCTTTCTTT. Translation gives CASSLWTERTEAFF.

The CDR3 DNA follows: TGTGCCAGCAGTGCCCCGACAGGGTCCTCCTACGAGCAGTACTTC. As protein: CASSAPTGSSYEQYF. The chain links TRBV28 to TRBJ2-7, with 7 nucleotides matching TRBD1. The length of the CDR3 is 15 residues. The V gene's germline CDR1 is MDHEN and CDR2 SYDVKM. V trimming: 5 bases; J trimming: 0 bases; junction bases outside the gene matches: 7.

The V gene is TRBV5-4, the J gene TRBJ2-1, with TRBD2 identical over 7 bases. The CDR3 length is 15 residues. Germline V CDR1 and CDR2: SGHNT, YYREEE (reference sequence). The trim removed 0 bases at V and 3 bases at J, leaving 3 bases unmatched. The CDR3 protein is CASSLDLADYNEQFF. The CDR3 DNA reads TGTGCCAGCAGCTTGGATCTAGCGGACTACAATGAGCAGTTCTTC.

This clone appeared a few times. The chain recombines TRBV5-1 with TRBJ1-1; D call uncertain. The length of the CDR3 is 14 residues. V lost 0 bases, J lost 4 bases, and 10 bases lay in between. CDR1 SGHRS and CDR2 YFSETQ come from the germline V gene. The DNA of the CDR3 is TGCGCCAGCAGCTTGGCCTTTGGGAGCACTGAAGCTTTCTTT. Its translation is CASSLAFGSTEAFF. Together with reference TRBV5-1 and TRBJ1-1, the CDR3 gives the full variable domain: KAGVTQTPRYLIKTRGQQVTLSCSPISGHRSVSWYQQTPGQGLQFLFEYFSETQRNKGNFPGRFSGRQFSNSRSEMNVSTLELGDSALYLCASSLAFGSTEAFFGQGTRLTVV.

V gene TRBV5-5 combines with J gene TRBJ1-5; a weak D match, TRBD1 (5 bases). Germline lookup yields CDR1 SGHKS and CDR2 YYEKEE (reference sequence). The ends were cut back, 3 bases at V and 4 bases at J, with 14 bases in the middle. The CDR3 spans 15 residues. CDR3 region: CASSSGQSLNQPQHF. CDR3 in DNA: TGTGCCAGCAGCTCAGGACAATCCCTAAATCAGCCCCAGCATTTT. The full variable domain, rest sourced from reference TRBV5-5 and TRBJ1-5, is DAGVTQSPTHLIKTRGQQVTLRCSPISGHKSVSWYQQVLGQGPQFIFQYYEKEERGRGNFPDRFSARQFPNYSSELNVNALLLGDSALYLCASSSGQSLNQPQHFGDGTRLSIL.

The rearrangement links TRBV9 to TRBJ2-4, with 11 positions matching TRBD1. CDR1 and CDR2 (germline): SGDLS, YYNGEE. After removal of 4 bases from V and 2 bases from J, the junction contained 8 bases not matched to a gene. The CDR3 consists of 17 residues. CDR3 amino acids: CASSPRGQGASKNIQYF. DNA for the CDR3: TGTGCCAGCAGCCCCCGAGGACAGGGGGCCTCCAAAAACATTCAGTACTTC. Combining the CDR3 with reference TRBV9 and TRBJ2-4 gives the whole variable domain DSGVTQTPKHLITATGQRVTLRCSPRSGDLSVYWYQQSLDQGLQFLIQYYNGEERAKGNILERFSAQQFPDLHSELNLSSLELGDSALYFCASSPRGQGASKNIQYFGAGTRLSVL.

This chain joins TRBV4-1 and TRBJ2-3, with D hard to call. The CDR3 has 13 amino acids. Germline lookup yields CDR1 MGHRA and CDR2 YSYEKL. V was clipped by 4 bases and J by 6 bases, with 11 bases between them. The CDR3: CASSPPSRDTQYF. The CDR3 nucleotides are TGCGCCAGCAGCCCTCCGTCTCGGGATACGCAGTATTTT.

A few counts support this clone. The chain joins TRBV7-2 to TRBJ2-6; D unclear. In germline, CDR1 is SGHTA, CDR2 FQGNSA. Between the trimmed V and J ends, which lost 2 bases and 0 bases, there was a span of 5 bases. The CDR3 contains 15 residues. The CDR3, as DNA: TGTGCCAGCAGCTTACAGGTCTCTGGGGCCAACGTCCTGACTTTC. Protein product: CASSLQVSGANVLTF.

The rearrangement links TRBV25-1 to TRBJ2-1, with 13 positions matching TRBD2. The CDR3 has 14 residues. The V segment lost 6 bases and the J segment 4 bases; nucleotides outside the gene matches: 0. Germline assignment: CDR1 MGHDK and CDR2 SYGVNS. The CDR3 bases are TGTGCCAGCAGGGGACTAGCGGGATACAATGAGCAGTTCTTC. Translation gives CASRGLAGYNEQFF. The variable domain in full, completed from reference TRBV25-1 and TRBJ2-1, reads EADIYQTPRYLVIGTGKKITLECSQTMGHDKMYWYQQDPGMELHLIHYSYGVNSTEKGDLSSESTVSRIRTEHFPLTLESARPSHTSQYLCASRGLAGYNEQFFGPGTRLTVL.

This clone was observed a single time. At the DNA level, this CDR3 is encoded by other sequences in the same sample as well. V is TRBV5-1 and J is TRBJ2-5; the D gene is possibly TRBD1 (5 bases). V dropped 0 bases and J dropped 4 bases, with 10 bases sitting between them. Germline loops: CDR1 SGHRS, CDR2 YFSETQ. This CDR3 contains 14 residues. For the CDR3, the DNA is TGCGCCAGCAGCTTGGCCTCAGGGCCAGAGACCCAGTACTTC. Translating it yields CASSLASGPETQYF.